The clone carrying this T cell receptor beta chain was counted only a few times. What it binds is not known. This entry is derived from a study of regulatory T cells in long-lasting Graves disease. Study results and caveats: When disease was persistent, TRBV28, TRBJ1-2 and TRBJ2-5 were the favored segments.

The time point: newly diagnosed GD, antithyroid drugs for less than 3 months. The TCR library used RNA extracted from PBMCs. CDR1 is SEHNR, CDR2 FQNEAQ, per germline (reference sequence). The CDR3 sequence is 12 residues long. V was trimmed by 3 bases and J by 7 bases, leaving 7 bases between them. Construction of TCR beta libraries relied on iRepertoire HTBI primers and on Arm-PCR targeting CDR3 regions. In TCRdb, the multiplex PCR reads were re-called with MiXCR into one record per CDR3 protein. The repertoire has around 480,000 distinct CDR3 sequences, about 16% of them found once; the top ten carry about 25%. The same data also went into a second study, on T cells in Graves' hyperthyroidism and ophthalmopathy.

The TCR sequence derives from a woman aged 35-65 years with Graves disease. The chain joins TRBV7-9 to TRBJ1-5; D remains ambiguous. This specimen was peripheral blood mononuclear cells (PBMCs), taken at new diagnosis, from a patient treated with antithyroid drugs. The CDR3 loop reads CASSFLMQPQHF. The CDR3 bases are TGTGCCAGCAGCTTCCTGATGCAGCCCCAGCATTTT. The complete variable domain, with remaining parts taken from reference TRBV7-9 and TRBJ1-5, reads DTGVSQNPRHKITKRGQNVTFRCDPISEHNRLYWYRQTLGQGPEFLTYFQNEAQLEKSRLLSDRFSAERPKGSFSTLEIQRTEQGDSAMYLCASSFLMQPQHFGDGTRLSIL.